A selection of T cell receptor beta chains follows, all from one sample in a study of shared clonotypes between healthy human individuals. Method: immunoSEQ multiplex PCR; TCRdb's copy keeps in-frame clones and lacks some. There are around 2,000,000 clones in the sample; 85% to 95% occur only once, and roughly 1.1% lies in the top ten. The sequencing input was naive CD8+ T cells sorted from blood. Every receptor here comes from a man aged 18 to 30 in good health. Each CDR3 is given with its conserved first and last residue. The order of the fields is J gene, V gene, clone size, D gene, CDR3 DNA, CDR3 protein. The D gene is left open where the match is weak. The size of a clone is reported for some rows only, either as once, few or many, or as a class for expanded clones.

J gene: TRBJ2-5; V gene: TRBV7-9; clone size: .; D gene: .; CDR3 DNA: TGTGCCAGCAGCATACGACTAGGCCCAGAGACCCAGTACTTC; CDR3 protein: CASSIRLGPETQYF
J gene: TRBJ2-7; V gene: TRBV7-2; clone size: .; D gene: TRBD2; CDR3 DNA: TGTGCCAGCAGGACTAGCGGAGCTTCCTACGAGCAGTACTTC; CDR3 protein: CASRTSGASYEQYF
J gene: TRBJ2-6; V gene: TRBV6-1; clone size: .; D gene: .; CDR3 DNA: TGTGCCAGCAGTGAAGGGTACCCAGGGGTTGGGGCCAACGTCCTGACTTTC; CDR3 protein: CASSEGYPGVGANVLTF
J gene: TRBJ2-5; V gene: TRBV7-9; clone size: .; D gene: .; CDR3 DNA: TGTGCCAGCAGCTTATGGTCTGGTGCGCAAGAGACCCAGTACTTC; CDR3 protein: CASSLWSGAQETQYF
J gene: TRBJ1-3; V gene: TRBV7-2; clone size: .; D gene: .; CDR3 DNA: TGTGCCAGCAGCTTAGAGTACACCTCTGGAAACACCATATATTTT; CDR3 protein: CASSLEYTSGNTIYF
J gene: TRBJ1-1; V gene: TRBV7-2; clone size: .; D gene: .; CDR3 DNA: TGTGCCAGCAGCTTAGTGGGGGCTGGCACTGAAGCTTTCTTT; CDR3 protein: CASSLVGAGTEAFF
J gene: TRBJ1-1; V gene: TRBV6-6; clone size: .; D gene: .; CDR3 DNA: TGTGCCAGCAGTACGTACACTGAAGCTTTCTTT; CDR3 protein: CASSTYTEAFF
J gene: TRBJ1-4; V gene: TRBV30; clone size: .; D gene: TRBD1; CDR3 DNA: TGTGCCTGGAGTCCAATCACACGACAGGGGGCGAAAGAAAAACTGTTTTTT; CDR3 protein: CAWSPITRQGAKEKLFF
J gene: TRBJ2-1; V gene: TRBV6-5; clone size: .; D gene: TRBD2; CDR3 DNA: TGTGCCAGCAGTTTCGCGGTAGCGGGAGAAATAAATGAGCAGTTCTTC; CDR3 protein: CASSFAVAGEINEQFF
J gene: TRBJ2-1; V gene: TRBV4-3; clone size: .; D gene: TRBD1; CDR3 DNA: TGCGCCAGCAGCCAGGATGGACAGGGTGGGGGAATCGGGCAGTTCTTC; CDR3 protein: CASSQDGQGGGIGQFF
J gene: TRBJ1-1; V gene: TRBV7-9; clone size: .; D gene: .; CDR3 DNA: TGTGCCAGCAGCCCACTACGGGAAGCTTTCTTT; CDR3 protein: CASSPLREAFF
J gene: TRBJ1-6; V gene: TRBV2; clone size: .; D gene: TRBD1; CDR3 DNA: TGTGCCAGCACCCGAGGGACAGGGGATAATTCACCCCTCCACTTT; CDR3 protein: CASTRGTGDNSPLHF
J gene: TRBJ2-3; V gene: TRBV5-6; clone size: .; D gene: .; CDR3 DNA: TGTGCCAGCAGCTTGGAATGGACAAGTCGCACAGATACGCAGTATTTT; CDR3 protein: CASSLEWTSRTDTQYF
J gene: TRBJ2-7; V gene: TRBV6-6; clone size: .; D gene: .; CDR3 DNA: TGTGCCAGCAGTTACACAGGATCCTACGAGCAGTACTTC; CDR3 protein: CASSYTGSYEQYF
J gene: TRBJ2-7; V gene: TRBV2; clone size: .; D gene: .; CDR3 DNA: TGTGCCAGCAGTGAGGGGCGGGCAGGGGTATCCTACGAGCAGTACTTC; CDR3 protein: CASSEGRAGVSYEQYF
J gene: TRBJ1-3; V gene: TRBV5-1; clone size: .; D gene: .; CDR3 DNA: TGCGCCAGCAGCTTGGCCTGGGGGCCTGGAAACACCATATATTTT; CDR3 protein: CASSLAWGPGNTIYF
J gene: TRBJ2-7; V gene: TRBV13; clone size: .; D gene: TRBD2; CDR3 DNA: TGTGCCAGCAGCTCCAGATCTGGGACTAGCGTTTCCTACGAGCAGTACTTC; CDR3 protein: CASSSRSGTSVSYEQYF
J gene: TRBJ2-2; V gene: TRBV9; clone size: .; D gene: TRBD2; CDR3 DNA: TGTGCCAGCAGCGTAGCGGCTAGCGGGAGCACCGGGGAGCTGTTTTTT; CDR3 protein: CASSVAASGSTGELFF
J gene: TRBJ2-7; V gene: TRBV6-6; clone size: .; D gene: TRBD1; CDR3 DNA: TGTGCCAGCAGTTACTCGGACAGGAATTCCTACGAGCAGTACTTC; CDR3 protein: CASSYSDRNSYEQYF
J gene: TRBJ2-1; V gene: TRBV29-1; clone size: .; D gene: .; CDR3 DNA: TGCAGCGCCGTTTCGTCGGGGGAGCAGTTCTTC; CDR3 protein: CSAVSSGEQFF
J gene: TRBJ2-3; V gene: TRBV5-8; clone size: once; D gene: TRBD1; CDR3 DNA: TGTGCCACCAGGGACAGGGACTTAGGGGATACGCAGTATTTT; CDR3 protein: CATRDRDLGDTQYF
J gene: TRBJ2-3; V gene: TRBV9; clone size: .; D gene: TRBD2; CDR3 DNA: TGTGCCAGCAGCTTCTTCGCGGGGGTCACAGATACGCAGTATTTT; CDR3 protein: CASSFFAGVTDTQYF
J gene: TRBJ1-1; V gene: TRBV30; clone size: .; D gene: .; CDR3 DNA: TGTGCCTGGACTGTAGGCACTGAAGCTTTCTTT; CDR3 protein: CAWTVGTEAFF
J gene: TRBJ1-1; V gene: TRBV6-1; clone size: .; D gene: .; CDR3 DNA: TGTGCCAGCAGTCTAAGGACTCACACTGAAGCTTTCTTT; CDR3 protein: CASSLRTHTEAFF
J gene: TRBJ1-2; V gene: TRBV6-6; clone size: once; D gene: .; CDR3 DNA: TGTGCCAGCAGACCCCTGGCAGGCTCCTATGGCTACACCTTC; CDR3 protein: CASRPLAGSYGYTF
J gene: TRBJ2-1; V gene: TRBV7-2; clone size: .; D gene: TRBD2; CDR3 DNA: TGTGCCAGCAGCTTTTTTTTCGGACTAGCGGGGGATGAGCAGTTCTTC; CDR3 protein: CASSFFFGLAGDEQFF
J gene: TRBJ2-7; V gene: TRBV6-1; clone size: .; D gene: .; CDR3 DNA: TGTGCCAGCAGTGAATCTATCATCCCAGGGTCCTCCTACGAGCAGTACTTC; CDR3 protein: CASSESIIPGSSYEQYF
J gene: TRBJ1-2; V gene: TRBV7-6; clone size: .; D gene: .; CDR3 DNA: TGTGCCAGCAGCTTAGAGGGAGGGAATGGCTACACCTTC; CDR3 protein: CASSLEGGNGYTF
J gene: TRBJ1-1; V gene: TRBV30; clone size: .; D gene: .; CDR3 DNA: TGTGCCTGGAATGAGGGTAGGGAGGACACTGAAGCTTTCTTT; CDR3 protein: CAWNEGREDTEAFF
J gene: TRBJ2-3; V gene: TRBV28; clone size: .; D gene: .; CDR3 DNA: TGTGCCAGCAGTTTAGAGTCCGGGCCCCTGAGCACAGATACGCAGTATTTT; CDR3 protein: CASSLESGPLSTDTQYF
J gene: TRBJ2-5; V gene: TRBV4-3; clone size: .; D gene: .; CDR3 DNA: TGCGCCAGCAGCCAAGGAGGGGCCCAGATTTGGGAGACCCAGTACTTC; CDR3 protein: CASSQGGAQIWETQYF
J gene: TRBJ1-3; V gene: TRBV28; clone size: .; D gene: .; CDR3 DNA: TGTGCCAGCAGTCCGACGGGTCCCCACTACTCTGGAAACACCATATATTTT; CDR3 protein: CASSPTGPHYSGNTIYF